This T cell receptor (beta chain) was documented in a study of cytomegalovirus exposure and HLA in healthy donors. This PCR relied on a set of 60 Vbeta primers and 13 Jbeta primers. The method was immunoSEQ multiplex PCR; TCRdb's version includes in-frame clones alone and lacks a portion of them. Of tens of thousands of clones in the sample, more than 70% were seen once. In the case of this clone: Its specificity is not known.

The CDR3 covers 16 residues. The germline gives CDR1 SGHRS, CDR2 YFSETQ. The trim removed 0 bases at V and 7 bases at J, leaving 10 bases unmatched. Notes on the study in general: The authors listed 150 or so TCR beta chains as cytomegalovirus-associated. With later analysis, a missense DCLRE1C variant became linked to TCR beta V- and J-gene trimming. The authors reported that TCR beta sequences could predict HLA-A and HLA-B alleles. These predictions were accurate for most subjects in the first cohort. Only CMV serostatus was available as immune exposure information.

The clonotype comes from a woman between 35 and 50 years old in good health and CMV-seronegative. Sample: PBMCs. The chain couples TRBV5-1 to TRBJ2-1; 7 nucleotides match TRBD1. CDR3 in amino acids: CASSLEGRSGGNEQFF. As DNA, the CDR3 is TGCGCCAGCAGCTTGGAAGGGCGGTCAGGGGGAAATGAGCAGTTCTTC.